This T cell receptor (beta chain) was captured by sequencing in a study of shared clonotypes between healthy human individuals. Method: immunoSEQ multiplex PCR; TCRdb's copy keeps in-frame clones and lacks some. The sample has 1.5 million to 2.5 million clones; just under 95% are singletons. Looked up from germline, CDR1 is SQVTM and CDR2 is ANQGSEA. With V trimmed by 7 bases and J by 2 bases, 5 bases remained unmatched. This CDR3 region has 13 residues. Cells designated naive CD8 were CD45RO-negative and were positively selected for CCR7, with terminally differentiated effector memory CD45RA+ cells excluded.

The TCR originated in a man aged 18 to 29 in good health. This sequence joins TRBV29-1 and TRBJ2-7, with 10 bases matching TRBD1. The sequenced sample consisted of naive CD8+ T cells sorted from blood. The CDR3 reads CSAGTGDTYEQYF. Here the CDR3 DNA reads TGCAGCGCCGGGACAGGGGATACCTACGAGCAGTACTTC.